The rows below give T cell receptor beta chains drawn from one sample of a study of blood T cell repertoires in COVID-19. Assay: immunoSEQ multiplex PCR; the TCRdb copy retains only in-frame clones and omits some. The sample includes about 15,000 clones, about 69% seen only once; the top ten take about an eighth. Input material: peripheral blood. All receptors derive from a man in his 60s with acute or convalescent COVID-19. The CDR3 runs from the conserved cysteine through the conserved F or W. A D gene is named only where the DNA matches it firmly.

D gene: -
V gene: TRBV21-1
J gene: TRBJ1-6
CDR3 protein: CASSLRGQGPHSPLHF

D gene: -
V gene: TRBV5-6
J gene: TRBJ1-3
CDR3 protein: CASSLGGGSGNTIYF

D gene: TRBD1
V gene: TRBV2
J gene: TRBJ2-2
CDR3 protein: CASTGQGATGELFF

D gene: -
V gene: TRBV30
J gene: TRBJ1-1
CDR3 protein: CAWGGRGTEAFF

D gene: -
V gene: TRBV6-6
J gene: TRBJ1-5
CDR3 protein: CASSPGGQPQHF

D gene: -
V gene: TRBV7-2
J gene: TRBJ1-1
CDR3 protein: CASSVQGPTEAFF

D gene: -
V gene: TRBV27
J gene: TRBJ1-1
CDR3 protein: CASSFLQGKAFF

D gene: TRBD1
V gene: TRBV24-1
J gene: TRBJ1-3
CDR3 protein: CATSDFWDRVVGNTIYF

D gene: TRBD2
V gene: TRBV12-5
J gene: TRBJ2-1
CDR3 protein: CASGPDRTSGEQFF

D gene: TRBD1
V gene: TRBV6-2/TRBV6-3
J gene: TRBJ1-2
CDR3 protein: CASSIGTDYGYTF

D gene: TRBD1
V gene: TRBV5-8
J gene: TRBJ1-6
CDR3 protein: CASSSETGTRNSPLHF

D gene: -
V gene: TRBV6-5
J gene: TRBJ2-7
CDR3 protein: CASSYSPGQTYEQYF

D gene: -
V gene: TRBV5-1
J gene: TRBJ2-2
CDR3 protein: CASSLVAGVNFRELFF

D gene: TRBD1
V gene: TRBV24-1
J gene: TRBJ2-3
CDR3 protein: CATSDSGQGTDTQYF

D gene: TRBD1
V gene: TRBV5-8
J gene: TRBJ1-1
CDR3 protein: CASRETGGNTEAFF

D gene: TRBD1
V gene: TRBV5-1
J gene: TRBJ2-7
CDR3 protein: CASSLTGQAYEQYF

D gene: -
V gene: TRBV7-8
J gene: TRBJ1-2
CDR3 protein: CASSLGVSRVGGYTF

D gene: -
V gene: TRBV27
J gene: TRBJ2-7
CDR3 protein: CASSPLGGVSYEQYF

D gene: -
V gene: TRBV14
J gene: TRBJ1-3
CDR3 protein: CASSQDMPGVGNTIYF

D gene: -
V gene: TRBV5-6
J gene: TRBJ2-2
CDR3 protein: CASSLTDTGELFF

D gene: -
V gene: TRBV6-4
J gene: TRBJ1-1
CDR3 protein: CASRVQSNTEAFF

D gene: -
V gene: TRBV6-1
J gene: TRBJ1-2
CDR3 protein: CASSEALVSRVYGYTF

D gene: TRBD1
V gene: TRBV5-1
J gene: TRBJ2-7
CDR3 protein: CASSLVATGAYEQYF

D gene: -
V gene: TRBV7-2
J gene: TRBJ1-3
CDR3 protein: CASSFDRLGNTIYF

D gene: -
V gene: TRBV6-5
J gene: TRBJ1-2
CDR3 protein: CASSTSANYGYTF

D gene: -
V gene: TRBV11-3
J gene: TRBJ1-5
CDR3 protein: CASSKPGTPTFYSNQPQHF

D gene: TRBD1
V gene: TRBV5-1
J gene: TRBJ2-7
CDR3 protein: CASSSGQATREQYF

D gene: -
V gene: TRBV19
J gene: TRBJ2-4
CDR3 protein: CASSIVQGDIQYF

D gene: -
V gene: TRBV6-4
J gene: TRBJ2-1
CDR3 protein: CASSDSDPGRQFF

D gene: -
V gene: TRBV6-2/TRBV6-3
J gene: TRBJ2-3
CDR3 protein: CASSYSSVFVNTQYF

D gene: -
V gene: TRBV6-2/TRBV6-3
J gene: TRBJ2-2
CDR3 protein: CASSYVFQPIGELFF

D gene: -
V gene: TRBV7-2
J gene: TRBJ2-1
CDR3 protein: CASSLGFSGHNEQFF

D gene: -
V gene: TRBV7-9
J gene: TRBJ2-7
CDR3 protein: CASSSVLYEQYF

D gene: TRBD1
V gene: TRBV6-2/TRBV6-3
J gene: TRBJ2-1
CDR3 protein: CASSRQGASGYNEQFF

D gene: -
V gene: TRBV30
J gene: TRBJ1-3
CDR3 protein: CAWSVGGPTYSGNTIYF

D gene: TRBD2
V gene: TRBV3-1/TRBV3-2
J gene: TRBJ2-1
CDR3 protein: CASSQEVALAGKYNEQFF

D gene: -
V gene: TRBV29-1
J gene: TRBJ1-1
CDR3 protein: CSVDWSGGTEAFF

D gene: -
V gene: TRBV4-3
J gene: TRBJ1-2
CDR3 protein: CASSQDHGALGYGYTF

D gene: -
V gene: TRBV12-5
J gene: TRBJ1-1
CDR3 protein: CASGPDMKTEAFF

D gene: TRBD1
V gene: TRBV6-2/TRBV6-3
J gene: TRBJ1-2
CDR3 protein: CASSYPSTGVKLYGYTF

D gene: -
V gene: TRBV3-1/TRBV3-2
J gene: TRBJ2-1
CDR3 protein: CASSPRQATYNEQFF

D gene: -
V gene: TRBV5-1
J gene: TRBJ1-5
CDR3 protein: CASSFQTRGRDGYGNQPQHF

D gene: TRBD2
V gene: TRBV7-9
J gene: TRBJ2-3
CDR3 protein: CASSRSGGAQDTQYF

D gene: -
V gene: TRBV28
J gene: TRBJ1-3
CDR3 protein: CASANSGGSGNTIYF

D gene: -
V gene: TRBV1
J gene: TRBJ2-3
CDR3 protein: CTSSQDLRLAADTQYF

D gene: -
V gene: TRBV7-2
J gene: TRBJ1-2
CDR3 protein: CASSFTTGDSGYTF

D gene: -
V gene: TRBV2
J gene: TRBJ1-1
CDR3 protein: CASSKRQNTEAFF

D gene: TRBD1
V gene: TRBV7-2
J gene: TRBJ2-7
CDR3 protein: CASSLIQGANEQYF

D gene: -
V gene: TRBV7-2
J gene: TRBJ2-4
CDR3 protein: CASSRGIAKNIQYF

D gene: TRBD2
V gene: TRBV3-1/TRBV3-2
J gene: TRBJ2-7
CDR3 protein: CASSLSGSSYEQYF

D gene: -
V gene: TRBV7-9
J gene: TRBJ1-2
CDR3 protein: CASSLVPVTVYGYTF

D gene: -
V gene: TRBV4-1
J gene: TRBJ1-5
CDR3 protein: CASSQRAGQPQHF

D gene: TRBD1
V gene: TRBV27
J gene: TRBJ1-4
CDR3 protein: CASSRDRGPNEKLFF

D gene: -
V gene: TRBV19
J gene: TRBJ1-5
CDR3 protein: CASRVGSNQPQHF

D gene: TRBD2
V gene: TRBV4-3
J gene: TRBJ2-1
CDR3 protein: CASSQDHRGRARYNEQFF